Below are 3 T cell receptor beta chains sequenced from a single sample in a study of Graves' ophthalmopathy and Graves' hyperthyroidism. Amplification from RNA transcripts yielded the TCR beta CDR3 regions. Second-round multiplex PCR came after a first-round RT-PCR that employed HTBI primers. TCRdb reprocessed the multiplex PCR reads with MiXCR, giving one entry per CDR3 protein. The sample lists over a million distinct CDR3 sequences, less than 45% seen once, with around 10% in the top ten. Sequencing was performed on peripheral blood or thyroid tissue (not recorded which). The source of these receptors is an adult man with Graves' hyperthyroidism.

This clonotype came up many times. V usage is TRBV11-2 and J usage is TRBJ2-7, with D possibly matching TRBD1 (6 bases). The CDR3 covers 15 residues. V lost 5 bases and J 2 bases, leaving 16 bases between the germline ends. Germline CDR1 and CDR2: SGHAT and FQNNGV. The DNA for the CDR3 is TGTGCCAGCAGCCGAGGCCTCAGGGGACCCTACGAGCAGTACTTC. Amino acid sequence: CASSRGLRGPYEQYF.

This chain connects TRBV2 to TRBJ1-4, with 10 bases identical to TRBD1. The CDR3 covers 14 residues. Germline V gives CDR1 SNHLY, CDR2 FYNNEI. J lost 7 bases, V lost 4 bases, and 3 bases had no gene match. DNA of the CDR3: TGTGCCAGCAGTGGAGGACAGGGGGGTGAAAAACTGTTTTTT. This translates into CASSGGQGGEKLFF.

This clonotype was found many times. The rearrangement links TRBV25-1 to TRBJ1-2; D is unresolved. The CDR3 is made up of 10 amino acids. V lost 2 bases to trimming and J lost 8 bases, with 3 bases between them. Germline-derived CDR1 and CDR2 are MGHDK and SYGVNS. The CDR3 DNA is TGTGCCAGCAGTGAAAACGGCTACACCTTC. It yields the protein CASSENGYTF.